Each of the 22 T cell receptor beta chains below was sequenced from the same sample in a study of technical replicates of blood from a few donors. Here immunoSEQ multiplex PCR was the method, and the copy in TCRdb shows in-frame clones only, minus some. The sample includes tens of thousands of clones, approximately 94% seen only once; the top ten take 0.3% to 0.5%. The sequenced sample consisted of T cells isolated from PBMCs. The receptors originated from a human donor in good health.

In this sample, this clone turned up once. V usage is TRBV18 and J usage is TRBJ1-4, with TRBD1 matching over 9 bases. CDR1 KGHSH and CDR2 LQKENI come from the germline V gene. V shed 6 bases, J shed 8 bases, and the junction held 7 bases outside the gene matches. The CDR3 spans 14 residues. CDR3 sequence: CASSRTGADEKLFF. For the CDR3, the DNA is TGTGCCAGCTCCCGGACAGGGGCAGACGAAAAACTGTTTTTT.

This chain connects TRBV4-2 to TRBJ1-5, with a weak D call TRBD1 (6 bases). The V end lost 1 base, the J end lost 7 bases, and 11 bases lay between the germline ends. This CDR3 region has 14 residues. CDR1 is LGHNA, CDR2 YNFKEQ, per germline. In DNA form, the CDR3 reads TGTGCCAGCAGCCAAGGAAGGGGGTCACAGCCCCAGCATTTT. It specifies CASSQGRGSQPQHF.

The V gene is TRBV28, the J gene TRBJ2-7, with 7 bases matching TRBD1. The CDR3 is 13 residues long. The J segment lost 6 bases and the V segment lost 5 bases, leaving 7 bases of the junction unmatched. CDR1 is MDHEN and CDR2 is SYDVKM in the germline V gene. CDR3: CASSGDRLFEQYF. The CDR3 DNA sequence: TGTGCCAGCAGTGGGGACAGACTCTTCGAGCAGTACTTC.

The chain recombines TRBV19 with TRBJ1-5, with TRBD1 identical over 7 bases. CDR3 length equals 15 residues. Germline CDR1 and CDR2: LNHDA and SQIVND (reference sequence). V dropped 2 bases and J dropped 3; count of bases not matched to a gene: 4. CDR3 in DNA: TGTGCCAGTAGTATAATGGGACAGCACAATCAGCCCCAGCATTTT. This gives the protein CASSIMGQHNQPQHF.

The rearrangement links TRBV29-1 to TRBJ2-4; D possibly corresponds to TRBD2 (6 bases). Deletions cut 5 bases from V and 7 bases from J, with 9 bases between. This CDR3 is built from 11 residues. In germline, CDR1 is SQVTM, CDR2 ANQGSEA. The CDR3 loop is CSVLGGNIQYF. In DNA form, the CDR3 reads TGCAGCGTTCTGGGGGGTAACATTCAGTACTTC. The full variable domain, with the rest looked up from reference TRBV29-1 and TRBJ2-4, is SAVISQKPSRDICQRGTSLTIQCQVDSQVTMMFWYRQQPGQSLTLIATANQGSEATYESGFVIDKFPISRPNLTFSTLTVSNMSPEDSSIYLCSVLGGNIQYFGAGTRLSVL.

The chain employs TRBV6-5 and TRBJ2-5; a possible D gene is TRBD1 (6 bases). With 1 base removed from V and 5 bases from J, the gap between germline ends came to 17 bases. This CDR3 is built from 16 residues. Germline V CDR1 and CDR2: MNHEY, SVGAGI. The CDR3 loop is CASSYLMGALSETQYF. DNA for the CDR3: TGTGCCAGCAGTTACTTAATGGGGGCCTTGAGTGAGACCCAGTACTTC.

This chain joins TRBV28 and TRBJ1-5, with D possibly TRBD1 on 6 matching bases. V lost 10 bases and J 4 bases, leaving 14 bases between the germline ends. The CDR3 loop spans 13 amino acids. The V gene's germline CDR1 is MDHEN and CDR2 SYDVKM. Written as DNA, the CDR3 is TGTGCCACTTCCCCCAGGGGAAATCAGCCCCAGCATTTT. Translation: CATSPRGNQPQHF. The whole variable domain, remainder taken from reference TRBV28 and TRBJ1-5, is DVKVTQSSRYLVKRTGEKVFLECVQDMDHENMFWYRQDPGLGLRLIYFSYDVKMKEKGDIPEGYSVSREKKERFSLILESASTNQTSMYLCATSPRGNQPQHFGDGTRLSIL.

J is TRBJ2-3 and V is TRBV7-9; D is perhaps TRBD2 (6 bases). V was clipped by 4 bases and J by 3 bases, with 17 bases between them. This CDR3 contains 16 residues. CDR1 is SEHNR and CDR2 is FQNEAQ in the germline V gene (reference sequence). In DNA, the CDR3 is TGTGCCAGCAGCTCAGTAGCGGATTGGGCGACAGATACGCAGTATTTT. Its translation is CASSSVADWATDTQYF.

The chain uses TRBV19 and TRBJ2-7; 9 bases line up with TRBD1. Germline loops: CDR1 LNHDA, CDR2 SQIVND (reference sequence). V was pared by 5 bases and J by 4 bases, with 9 bases of the junction left unmatched. This CDR3 is 15 amino acids long. The CDR3 loop is CASSLTRTGAYEQYF. CDR3 DNA sequence: TGTGCCAGTAGTTTAACCCGGACAGGGGCGTACGAGCAGTACTTC.

This sequence joins TRBV5-6 and TRBJ2-1; D might be TRBD2 (6 bases). Germline CDR1 reads SGHDT; CDR2 reads YYEEEE. CDR3 length: 17 amino acids. The V end lost 2 bases, the J end lost 2 bases, and 17 bases lay between the germline ends. DNA of the CDR3: TGTGCCAGCAGCTTTAAAAGTGGGAGGTATGCCTACAATGAGCAGTTCTTC. It specifies CASSFKSGRYAYNEQFF.

V is TRBV28 and J is TRBJ1-1, with D possibly TRBD1 on 5 matching bases. Germline CDR1 is MDHEN and CDR2 is SYDVKM. The CDR3 is made up of 18 amino acids. Trimming removed 5 bases from V and 2 bases from J, with 24 bases in between. CDR3 nucleotide sequence: TGTGCCAGCAGTCCTTTTACGTTGCGGGAGACAGCAAACACTGAAGCTTTCTTT. The encoded protein is CASSPFTLRETANTEAFF.

The chain couples TRBV6-1 to TRBJ1-5, with D uncertain. The V gene's germline CDR1 is MNHNS and CDR2 SASEGT. This CDR3 has 14 residues. V shed 3 bases and J shed 6 bases, with 12 bases lying between them. The CDR3 is CASSDSQIFQPQHF. As DNA, the CDR3 is TGTGCCAGCAGTGACTCACAGATATTTCAGCCCCAGCATTTT.

This chain joins TRBV6-5 and TRBJ1-1, with no clear D. The V end was cut by 2 bases, the J end by 4 bases, with 14 bases between. This CDR3 has 15 amino acids. Per the germline V gene, CDR1 is MNHEY and CDR2 is SVGAGI. The CDR3 sequence: CASSYAIGVVTEAFF. The CDR3 region has the DNA TGTGCCAGCAGTTACGCTATCGGGGTCGTCACTGAAGCTTTCTTT.

V usage is TRBV7-9 and J usage is TRBJ1-5; the match to TRBD1 covers 7 bases. The J segment lost 4 bases and the V segment lost 4 bases, leaving 7 bases of the junction unmatched. The CDR3 runs 15 residues. Per germline, CDR1 SEHNR and CDR2 FQNEAQ (reference sequence). CDR3 nucleotide sequence: TGTGCCAGCAGCTCCCCGGGGACAGCTAATCAGCCCCAGCATTTT. Its translation: CASSSPGTANQPQHF.

This CDR3 reads CASSLGRGGGTEAFF. The CDR3 nucleotides are TGCGCCAGCAGCTTGGGAAGGGGGGGAGGCACTGAAGCTTTCTTT. This rearrangement joins TRBV5-1 to TRBJ1-1, with D possibly matching TRBD1 (6 bases). Deletions cut 0 bases from V and 4 bases from J, with 13 bases between. The germline CDR1 and CDR2 sequences are SGHRS and YFSETQ. There are 15 residues in the CDR3.

V usage is TRBV28 and J usage is TRBJ2-1; D uncertain. The length of the CDR3 is 11 residues. Germline lookup yields CDR1 MDHEN and CDR2 SYDVKM. V was trimmed by 1 base and J by 10 bases, leaving 5 bases between them. The CDR3 DNA sequence: TGTGCCAGCAGTTTATCGAGGGAGCAGTTCTTC. This encodes CASSLSREQFF.

J is TRBJ2-7 and V is TRBV18, with TRBD1 as a possible D gene (5 bases). V dropped 3 bases and J dropped 3 bases, with 6 bases sitting between them. Looked up from germline, CDR1 is KGHSH and CDR2 is LQKENI. This CDR3 comprises 12 residues. The CDR3 protein is CASSPDSYEQYF. The CDR3 DNA is TGTGCCAGCTCACCTGACAGCTACGAGCAGTACTTC.

This CDR3 is CASSSRYLAYEQFF. For the CDR3, the DNA is TGTGCCAGCAGTAGCCGGTACCTAGCATACGAGCAGTTCTTC. This chain joins TRBV6-1 and TRBJ2-1; the D gene is possibly TRBD2 (5 bases). The germline V gene encodes CDR1 MNHNS and CDR2 SASEGT. V dropped 5 bases and J dropped 10 bases, with 18 bases sitting between them. The CDR3 length is 14 residues.

The V and J genes are TRBV4-1 and TRBJ1-3, with D perhaps matching TRBD1 (6 bases). V was trimmed by 0 bases and J by 3 bases, leaving 9 bases between them. The germline V gene has CDR1 MGHRA and CDR2 YSYEKL. The CDR3 consists of 15 residues. CDR3 sequence: CASSQDGGYGNTIYF. DNA for the CDR3: TGCGCCAGCAGCCAAGATGGGGGCTATGGAAACACCATATATTTT.

The V call is TRBV6-5, the J call TRBJ1-2; the match to TRBD1 covers 8 bases. CDR1 is MNHEY, CDR2 SVGAGI, per germline. Unmatched junction bases numbered 11, after V lost 3 bases and J lost 8 bases. The length of the CDR3 is 15 residues. CDR3 sequence (DNA): TGTGCCAGCAGTTATTACCCAGGGGGCATCTACGGCTACACCTTC. Translation: CASSYYPGGIYGYTF.

The J gene is TRBJ2-7, the V gene TRBV9, with a possible D match to TRBD2 (5 bases). There are 14 residues in the CDR3. Germline-derived CDR1 and CDR2 are SGDLS and YYNGEE. The germline V and J ends were trimmed by 0 bases and 6 bases, with 13 bases remaining between them. The CDR3 DNA sequence: TGTGCCAGCAGCGTAGAGTTGGGGAGCCGCGAGCAGTACTTC. Protein: CASSVELGSREQYF.

This clone has only one observation. V gene TRBV5-4 combines with J gene TRBJ2-1, with a tentative D call TRBD2 (5 bases). V gave up 3 bases and J gave up 13 bases, with 17 bases separating them. The length of the CDR3 is 13 residues. Germline V gene sequence: CDR1 SGHNT, CDR2 YYREEE (reference sequence). CDR3 region: CASSSSLDPHQFF. CDR3 in DNA: TGTGCCAGCAGCTCGTCACTAGACCCCCATCAGTTCTTC.